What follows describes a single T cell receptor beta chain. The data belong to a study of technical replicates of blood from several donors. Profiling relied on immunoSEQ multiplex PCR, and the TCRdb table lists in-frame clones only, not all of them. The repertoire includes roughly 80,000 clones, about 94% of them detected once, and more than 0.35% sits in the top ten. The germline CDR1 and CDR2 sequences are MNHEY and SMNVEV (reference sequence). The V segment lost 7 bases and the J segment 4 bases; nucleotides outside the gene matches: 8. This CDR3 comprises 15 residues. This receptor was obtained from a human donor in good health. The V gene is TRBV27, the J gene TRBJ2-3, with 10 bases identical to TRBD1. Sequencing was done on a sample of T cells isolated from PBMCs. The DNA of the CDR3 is TGTGCCAGCAACCCGGACAGGGGGGCAGCAGATACGCAGTATTTT. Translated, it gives CASNPDRGAADTQYF.